These 30 T cell receptor beta chains originate from one sample sequenced in a study of T cells in lung cancer brain metastases (dated by TCRdb to 2016 to 2018). Libraries came from the immunoSEQ multiplex PCR assay. TCRdb took over this immuneACCESS table, retaining in-frame rearrangements with V and J assigned. Such tables are incomplete; in checked studies, under half of the missing clones stem from an unresolved V gene, and the remainder is unexplained. The sample data list 2,500 to 3,500 clones, and about 86% of these were observed just once. The top ten hold roughly 10% of the sample. The sequenced sample consisted of tumor tissue from the primary lung tumor. Taken with the paper, the label for cell subset or site translates to: primary lung cancer lesion. The receptors here all came from a man in his 60s with non-small cell lung cancer.

CDR3 protein: CASSVGSMWDDGYTF. In DNA form, the CDR3 reads TGTGCCAGCAGCGTAGGTTCCATGTGGGACGATGGCTACACCTTC. V is TRBV9 and J is TRBJ1-2; TRBD1 is a possible D gene (5 bases). V lost 0 bases, J lost 6 bases, and 15 bases lay in between. The germline gives CDR1 SGDLS, CDR2 YYNGEE. The CDR3 is made up of 15 amino acids.

This clone has only one observation. The chain links TRBV2 to TRBJ2-7; D unclear. This CDR3 is 11 amino acids long. Trimming removed 6 bases at V and 5 bases at J, with 8 bases between. Germline CDR1 and CDR2: SNHLY and FYNNEI. The CDR3 region has the DNA TGTGCCAGCAGCGAGGACCACGAGCAGTACTTC. Its protein is CASSEDHEQYF.

V gene TRBV5-1 combines with J gene TRBJ2-7; 7 positions match TRBD1. CDR1 and CDR2 from the germline V gene are SGHRS and YFSETQ. V lost 1 base and J lost 0; bases outside the gene matches: 4. The CDR3 consists of 15 residues. The CDR3 sequence is CASSLTGVISYEQYF. Here the CDR3 DNA reads TGCGCCAGCAGCTTGACAGGGGTGATCTCCTACGAGCAGTACTTC.

This clone showed up just a few times. The CDR3 DNA is TGTGCCAGCTCACCACTCCCGGGGATAGACACAGATACGCAGTATTTT. Translated, it gives CASSPLPGIDTDTQYF. The chain links TRBV18 to TRBJ2-3, with D possibly TRBD2 on 5 matching bases. Per germline, CDR1 KGHSH and CDR2 LQKENI. CDR3 length: 16 amino acids. V was cut by 1 base and J by 2 bases, with 13 bases left in between. Drawing the rest from reference TRBV18 and TRBJ2-3, the complete variable domain is NAGVMQNPRHLVRRRGQEARLRCSPMKGHSHVYWYRQLPEEGLKFMVYLQKENIIDESGMPKERFSAEFPKEGPSILRIQQVVRGDSAAYFCASSPLPGIDTDTQYFGPGTRLTVL.

This rearrangement joins TRBV7-9 to TRBJ1-1; D ambiguous. Germline CDR1 SEHNR, CDR2 FQNEAQ (reference sequence). V was trimmed by 5 bases and J by 0 bases, leaving 10 bases between them. The CDR3 extends over 14 amino acids. The CDR3 reads CASSAALVNTEAFF. CDR3 nucleotides: TGTGCCAGCAGCGCGGCTCTCGTGAACACTGAAGCTTTCTTT.

The chain is built from TRBV10-3 and TRBJ1-1; D call uncertain. V was clipped by 6 bases and J by 0 bases, with 14 bases between them. The CDR3 extends over 15 amino acids. Germline V CDR1 and CDR2: ENHRY, SYGVKD. The DNA for the CDR3 is TGTGCCATCAGCGAGGGAGTCAACATGAACACTGAAGCTTTCTTT. Translation: CAISEGVNMNTEAFF.

Turning to this clone: An end of the junction differs from the germline gene, which may be a read error. This chain uses TRBV2 with TRBJ1-6; D call uncertain. The CDR3 has 16 amino acids. Germline V CDR1 and CDR2: SNHLY, FYNNEI. In nucleotides, the CDR3 is TGTGCCAGCAGTGAAGATGGGCGAGTAGTCGGGTCACCCTTCCACTTT. Translated: CASSEDGRVVGSPFHF.

This chain connects TRBV25-1 to TRBJ1-4; D ambiguous. The V end was cut by 3 bases, the J end by 10 bases, with 12 bases between. CDR3 size: 13 residues. Per germline, CDR1 MGHDK and CDR2 SYGVNS. CDR3 region: CASSEVPELKLFF. The CDR3 DNA reads as TGTGCCAGCAGTGAGGTTCCGGAACTAAAACTGTTTTTT.

The chain recombines TRBV19 with TRBJ2-1, with D possibly being TRBD1 (6 bases). The CDR3 loop spans 14 amino acids. The V gene's germline CDR1 is LNHDA and CDR2 SQIVND (reference sequence). V lost 6 bases, J lost 4 bases, and 13 bases lay in between. The CDR3 sequence is CASRSGVFYNEQFF. CDR3 bases: TGTGCCAGTAGGTCAGGGGTCTTTTACAATGAGCAGTTCTTC.

The J gene is TRBJ1-4, the V gene TRBV9; D is possibly TRBD1 (6 bases). Deletions cut 3 bases from V and 8 bases from J, with 14 bases between. Germline-derived CDR1 and CDR2 are SGDLS and YYNGEE. This CDR3 has 14 residues. CDR3 DNA: TGTGCCAGCAGCGGCAGGCGGGGGCACGAAAAACTGTTTTTT. It encodes CASSGRRGHEKLFF.

The rearrangement links TRBV2 to TRBJ1-5; TRBD1 matches at 9 bases. The CDR3 length is 14 residues. CDR1 is SNHLY and CDR2 is FYNNEI in the germline V gene. V lost 7 bases to trimming and J lost 5 bases; unmatched junction nucleotides: 6. The CDR3 nucleotides are TGTGCCAGCAATGGGGACAGGGCCGATCAGCCCCAGCATTTT. The encoded protein is CASNGDRADQPQHF.

The CDR3 here is CASSLTAGQGGHEQYF. For the CDR3, the DNA is TGTGCCAGCAGCTTAACAGCGGGACAGGGGGGACACGAGCAGTACTTC. This chain uses TRBV7-9 with TRBJ2-7; 11 bases are a match to TRBD1. The CDR3 is 16 amino acids. The trim removed 2 bases at V and 5 bases at J, leaving 8 bases unmatched. Germline V gene sequence: CDR1 SEHNR, CDR2 FQNEAQ (reference sequence).

This sequence joins TRBV2 and TRBJ1-5, with 7 bases identical to TRBD1. V was clipped by 6 bases and J by 2 bases; unmatched bases: 4. The CDR3 runs 14 residues. Germline CDR1 SNHLY, CDR2 FYNNEI. CDR3 protein: CASSYGQGNQPQHF. As DNA, the CDR3 is TGTGCCAGCAGCTATGGACAGGGCAATCAGCCCCAGCATTTT.

V is TRBV7-9 and J is TRBJ1-1, with 7 bases aligning to TRBD1. CDR1 is SEHNR and CDR2 is FQNEAQ in the germline V gene (reference sequence). With 6 bases clipped from V and 0 bases from J, the junction kept 4 bases outside the gene matches. CDR3 size: 14 residues. As DNA, the CDR3 is TGTGCCAGCAGGCCGACAGGGTTGAACACTGAAGCTTTCTTT. This sequence encodes CASRPTGLNTEAFF.

The rearrangement links TRBV4-1 to TRBJ2-7; D is undetermined. Germline CDR1 reads MGHRA; CDR2 reads YSYEKL. CDR3 length equals 14 residues. V lost 1 base and J 6 bases, leaving 13 bases between the germline ends. The CDR3 nucleotides are TGCGCCAGCAGCCAAGCGCCTGGACGGCGCGAGCAGTACTTC. Translation gives CASSQAPGRREQYF.

The chain employs TRBV15 and TRBJ2-7, with 7 bases that match TRBD1. This CDR3 is 14 amino acids long. Germline V gene data show CDR1 as LNHNV and CDR2 as YYDKDF (reference sequence). V gave up 2 bases and J gave up 5 bases; unmatched junction bases: 6. The DNA for the CDR3 is TGTGCCACCAGCAGACCAGGGGGAATCAACGAGCAGTACTTC. Translating gives CATSRPGGINEQYF.

The V call is TRBV5-1, the J call TRBJ2-3, with D possibly TRBD1 on 7 matching bases. The germline V and J ends were trimmed by 10 bases and 1 base, with 22 bases remaining between them. This CDR3 contains 16 residues. The germline CDR1 and CDR2 sequences are SGHRS and YFSETQ. The CDR3 nucleotides read TGCGCCTCCCAGAGACAGGGAGGATCTGGCACAGATACGCAGTATTTT. It is translated as CASQRQGGSGTDTQYF.

A few counts support this clone. The chain combines TRBV6-1 with TRBJ2-1; 7 bases agree with TRBD1. The CDR3 sequence is 13 residues long. CDR1 is MNHNS and CDR2 is SASEGT in the germline V gene. The ends lost 9 bases at V and 3 bases at J; junction bases unmatched: 5. CDR3 bases: TGTGCCAGTAAGGGGGCAATCTACAATGAGCAGTTCTTC. Amino acids: CASKGAIYNEQFF.

The rearrangement links TRBV18 to TRBJ1-5, with 9 positions matching TRBD1. Trimming at V came to 3 bases and at J to 1 base, leaving 1 base not matched to a gene. CDR3 size: 15 residues. Germline assignment: CDR1 KGHSH and CDR2 LQKENI. The chain's CDR3 is CASSPGQGSNQPQHF. CDR3 coding DNA: TGTGCCAGCTCACCGGGACAGGGAAGCAATCAGCCCCAGCATTTT.

This chain uses TRBV19 with TRBJ1-1; D is ambiguous. Germline V gene data show CDR1 as LNHDA and CDR2 as SQIVND (reference sequence). The CDR3 has 13 amino acids. Deletions cut 7 bases from V and 3 bases from J, with 12 bases between. This CDR3 is CASNGRGDTEAFF. The CDR3 nucleotides are TGTGCCAGTAACGGGCGCGGGGACACTGAAGCTTTCTTT.

V gene TRBV27 combines with J gene TRBJ1-1, with 9 positions matching TRBD1. Germline V gene sequence: CDR1 MNHEY, CDR2 SMNVEV (reference sequence). There are 16 residues in the CDR3. V lost 5 bases, J lost 0 bases, and 7 bases stayed unmatched. CDR3 DNA: TGTGCCAGCAGTCTCAGGGGACAGGGATTGAACACTGAAGCTTTCTTT. This codes for CASSLRGQGLNTEAFF.

The V gene is TRBV5-4, the J gene TRBJ2-1; D is possibly TRBD1 (6 bases). The CDR3 has 15 amino acids. V was cut by 5 bases and J by 5 bases, with 17 bases left in between. Germline V gene lookup returns CDR1 SGHNT and CDR2 YYREEE (reference sequence). The CDR3 bases are TGTGCCAGCAGTCAGGGGTACCCTCCCCACAATGAGCAGTTCTTC. Translating it yields CASSQGYPPHNEQFF.

This clone was detected only a few times. The rearrangement links TRBV4-1 to TRBJ2-2; D is perhaps TRBD1 (6 bases). V was shortened by 3 bases and J by 5 bases, with 13 bases between the two germline ends. CDR1 is MGHRA and CDR2 is YSYEKL in the germline V gene. The CDR3 totals 15 residues. The CDR3 DNA reads as TGCGCCAGCAGCCAGGCAGGGGTGGGAACCGGGGAGCTGTTTTTT. It translates to CASSQAGVGTGELFF.

The chain uses TRBV19 and TRBJ2-3, with TRBD2 identical over 7 bases. The CDR3 extends over 15 amino acids. Germline CDR1 LNHDA, CDR2 SQIVND (reference sequence). With V trimmed by 5 bases and J by 10 bases, 15 bases remained unmatched. CDR3 sequence reads: CASSGGAGEELPQYF. Here the CDR3 DNA reads TGTGCCAGTAGTGGCGGCGCGGGAGAGGAGCTTCCGCAGTATTTT.

The genes are TRBV5-6 and TRBJ1-1, with unresolved D. Per germline, CDR1 SGHDT and CDR2 YYEEEE. The CDR3 has 13 amino acids. V lost 3 bases and J 7 bases, leaving 13 bases between the germline ends. In DNA form, the CDR3 reads TGTGCCAGCAGCTGGCAGGTGGGGATTGAAGCTTTCTTT. Residues: CASSWQVGIEAFF.

This clone is a singleton in its sample. V gene TRBV5-6 combines with J gene TRBJ2-3; 8 positions agree with TRBD2. Trimming cost V 4 bases and J 3 bases; bases outside gene matches: 13. The CDR3 consists of 17 residues. Germline V lookup: CDR1 SGHDT, CDR2 YYEEEE. The CDR3 sequence is CASSLRGSGGGTDTQYF. CDR3 nucleotide sequence: TGTGCCAGCAGCCTACGCGGGAGCGGGGGAGGTACAGATACGCAGTATTTT.

V gene TRBV6-5 combines with J gene TRBJ2-7, with D possibly matching TRBD1 (6 bases). From germline, CDR1 is MNHEY and CDR2 SVGAGI. This CDR3 is 15 amino acids long. V dropped 6 bases and J dropped 0 bases, with 15 bases sitting between them. The CDR3 protein is CASSLKGHPSYEQYF. The CDR3 DNA reads as TGTGCCAGCAGCCTTAAGGGACATCCCTCCTACGAGCAGTACTTC.

The chain joins TRBV6-6 to TRBJ1-1; D gene unclear. CDR3 size: 13 residues. V lost 2 bases and J lost 7, with 11 bases in between. Per the germline V gene, CDR1 is MNHNY and CDR2 is SVGAGI (reference sequence). DNA for the CDR3: TGTGCCAGCAGTTACAACCGGTACAGTGAAGCTTTCTTT. Amino acid sequence: CASSYNRYSEAFF.

The V and J genes are TRBV5-6 and TRBJ2-5; 11 nucleotides line up with TRBD2. V lost 1 base and J lost 3; bases outside the gene matches: 11. The CDR3 is 18 residues long. Germline V gene data show CDR1 as SGHDT and CDR2 as YYEEEE. The DNA of the CDR3 is TGTGCCAGCAGCTTGTGGGTAGCGGGAGGGCCGTGGAAAGAGACCCAGTACTTC. Encoded protein: CASSLWVAGGPWKETQYF.

CDR3 DNA: TGCGCCAGCAGCTTGGAGGGACAGGCGATCTACGAGCAGTACTTC. Translating gives CASSLEGQAIYEQYF. This sequence joins TRBV5-1 and TRBJ2-7, with 8 bases matching TRBD1. The germline V gene has CDR1 SGHRS and CDR2 YFSETQ. The CDR3 runs 15 residues. The junction had 5 bases not matched to a gene; V was cut back by 0 bases and J by 3 bases.